These T cell receptor beta chains were read from a single sample in a study of T cells in Graves' hyperthyroidism and ophthalmopathy. TCRdb reanalysed the multiplex PCR reads using MiXCR and keeps one entry per CDR3 protein. The table includes 750,000 to 950,000 distinct CDR3 sequences, over 35% detected once. Sequenced material: blood. The receptors were sampled from a man between 18 and 29 years old with Graves' hyperthyroidism. The conserved cysteine and the conserved F or W are not part of the CDR3 here. Each record gives: V gene, J gene, CDR3 protein.

V: TRBV25-1; J: TRBJ1-5; CDR3: ASSDSIVLGGKGQPQH
V: TRBV20-1; J: TRBJ1-2; CDR3: SAGTRQGARGYT
V: TRBV25-1; J: TRBJ2-5; CDR3: ASSPGLGGQETQY
V: TRBV29-1; J: TRBJ2-7; CDR3: SVNQGPYEQY
V: TRBV7-9; J: TRBJ2-5; CDR3: ASSLVGNETQY
V: TRBV20-1; J: TRBJ2-7; CDR3: SARADRPSYEQY
V: TRBV5-1; J: TRBJ2-7; CDR3: ASSLREEKYEQY
V: TRBV4-1; J: TRBJ1-2; CDR3: ASSLPRPRGYT
V: TRBV4-1; J: TRBJ2-7; CDR3: ASSQDKDFSYEQY
V: TRBV19; J: TRBJ2-2; CDR3: ASSITPGRGGELF
V: TRBV7-2; J: TRBJ1-2; CDR3: ASSPYEGARYGYT
V: TRBV7-6; J: TRBJ2-7; CDR3: ASSMTDYEQY
V: TRBV4-3; J: TRBJ1-3; CDR3: ASSQTGTGRNTIY
V: TRBV9; J: TRBJ2-5; CDR3: ASSAHLGPTDPQY